What follows is one TCR beta chain and its context. Antigen specificity is unknown. Germline-derived CDR1 and CDR2 are KGHSH and LQKENI. The V gene lost 6 bases and the J gene lost 4 bases, with 10 bases spanning the gap. The CDR3 loop spans 12 amino acids. The data derive from a study of shared clonotypes between healthy human individuals. Source study methods: Filtering differed because ImmunoSEQ produced junction-only sequences that carried no quality scores. Profiling relied on immunoSEQ multiplex PCR, and the TCRdb table lists in-frame clones only, not all of them. The V and J calls and clone size come from that table; D and trimming were worked out from the DNA. The sample contains 2 million to 2.5 million clones, 80% to 95% of which appear only once. Overall study results and limits: Rarefaction curves obtained for sorted subsets showed sequencing incomplete despite large depth. An expected dependence of interdonor clonotype sharing on sequencing depth was noted.

The receptor was isolated from a man aged 18 to 29 in good health. Some clones in this sample may be carry-over from other donors' samples. The chain carries TRBV18 and TRBJ2-7; D possibly corresponds to TRBD1 (5 bases). Sequencing used naive CD4+ T cells from PBMCs. The sample's subset: CD45RA+ positively selected. In nucleotides, the CDR3 is TGTGCCAGCTCTCTCTCAGGGTACGAGCAGTACTTC. This encodes CASSLSGYEQYF.